The rows below give T cell receptor beta chains drawn from one sample of a study of blood T cells in healthy people across ages. TCRdb recomputed calls from the 5' RACE reads with MiXCR, one row per CDR3 protein. Of roughly 1,800,000 distinct CDR3 sequences detected, approximately 50% appear once; the ten largest clones hold around 2.1%. Sequences were obtained from blood. The receptor set was obtained from a woman in her forties in good health. CDR3s include the opening cysteine and the closing phenylalanine or tryptophan. Each record gives: clone size, J gene, V gene, D gene, CDR3 DNA, CDR3 protein. The D gene is left open where the match is weak. Rows may omit the clone size; those that give it use once, few, many or a size class.

abundance: -; j_gene: TRBJ2-5; v_gene: TRBV7-7; d_gene: TRBD1; CDR3nt: TGTGCTAGCAGCTTCACCTCCTCAGGGGGCTTTGAGACCCAGTACTTC; CDR3aa: CASSFTSSGGFETQYF
abundance: -; j_gene: TRBJ2-7; v_gene: TRBV7-9; d_gene: -; CDR3nt: TGTGCCAGCAGCTCGACCTTCCACGAGCAGTACTTC; CDR3aa: CASSSTFHEQYF
abundance: -; j_gene: TRBJ2-1; v_gene: TRBV7-3; d_gene: -; CDR3nt: TGTGCCAGCAGCTTAAGGGGCGCAGACAATGAGCAGTTCTTC; CDR3aa: CASSLRGADNEQFF
abundance: -; j_gene: TRBJ2-7; v_gene: TRBV5-8; d_gene: -; CDR3nt: TGTGCCAGCACCTTTGGCCTAGGCTACGAGCAGTACTTC; CDR3aa: CASTFGLGYEQYF
abundance: few; j_gene: TRBJ1-2; v_gene: TRBV5-1; d_gene: -; CDR3nt: TGCGCCAGCAGCTTGGAACCGGGACGGGATAACTATGGCTACACCTTC; CDR3aa: CASSLEPGRDNYGYTF
abundance: -; j_gene: TRBJ2-7; v_gene: TRBV5-1; d_gene: TRBD2; CDR3nt: TGCGCCAGCAGCTTGACTAGCGGGGTCTCCGACGAGCAGTACTTC; CDR3aa: CASSLTSGVSDEQYF
abundance: many; j_gene: TRBJ2-5; v_gene: TRBV18; d_gene: -; CDR3nt: TGTGCCAGCTCACCAATTGGGGAGACCCAGTACTTC; CDR3aa: CASSPIGETQYF
abundance: once; j_gene: TRBJ2-5; v_gene: TRBV24-1; d_gene: TRBD1; CDR3nt: TGTGCCACCAGTGAAACCGGACAGGGTGGGACCCAGTACTTC; CDR3aa: CATSETGQGGTQYF
abundance: -; j_gene: TRBJ2-1; v_gene: TRBV7-8; d_gene: TRBD2; CDR3nt: TGTGCCAGCAGCTTTTCGGCACTAGCGGGGGTGGTAGAGCAGTTCTTC; CDR3aa: CASSFSALAGVVEQFF
abundance: -; j_gene: TRBJ2-7; v_gene: TRBV4-3; d_gene: -; CDR3nt: TGCGCCAGCAGCCAAGTTCCTGTCCATGAGCAGTACTTC; CDR3aa: CASSQVPVHEQYF
abundance: few; j_gene: TRBJ1-2; v_gene: TRBV2; d_gene: -; CDR3nt: TGTGCCAGCAAGGGCAGCCGTAACTATGGCTACACCTTC; CDR3aa: CASKGSRNYGYTF
abundance: -; j_gene: TRBJ1-2; v_gene: TRBV7-2; d_gene: TRBD1; CDR3nt: TGTGCCAGCAGCACACCGGGACAGGGGGCGCGAGGCTACACCTTC; CDR3aa: CASSTPGQGARGYTF
abundance: -; j_gene: TRBJ1-4; v_gene: TRBV6-2/TRBV6-3; d_gene: -; CDR3nt: TGTGCCAGCAGAATTACAGCAACTAATGAAAAACTGTTTTTT; CDR3aa: CASRITATNEKLFF
abundance: -; j_gene: TRBJ1-1; v_gene: TRBV4-1; d_gene: -; CDR3nt: TGCGCCAGCAGCCAGGAGGGAAGGAGCACTGAAGCTTTCTTT; CDR3aa: CASSQEGRSTEAFF
abundance: few; j_gene: TRBJ2-3; v_gene: TRBV29-1; d_gene: TRBD1; CDR3nt: TGCAGCGTCGCAGATACAGGGGGTACAGATACGCAGTATTTT; CDR3aa: CSVADTGGTDTQYF